The present TCR beta chain was sequenced within a study of T-cell memory formation after mild COVID-19. Notes on the study in general: Some clones that responded turned up in pre-infection memory, which suggests that cross-reactive memory joined in.

TCRdb fed the 5' RACE reads into MiXCR, producing one record per CDR3 protein. The sample includes hundreds of thousands of distinct CDR3 sequences, roughly 15% of them seen just once. The ends were cut back, 6 bases at V and 5 bases at J, with 18 bases in the middle. The CDR3 runs 14 residues. In germline, CDR1 is SGHDT, CDR2 YYEEEE. About this clonotype: What it binds is unknown.

The sequenced material came from PBMCs or a T cell subset sorted from them (not recorded which). The chain is built from TRBV5-6 and TRBJ2-7, with D perhaps TRBD1 or TRBD2 (5 bases each). This sequence originates from a man between 18 and 35 years old who had mild COVID-19 (a few samples of this study predate the infection). Cell type and time point are not known. Written as DNA, the CDR3 is TGTGCCAGCACGGGGACGAGGAGGCCCCACGAGCAGTACTTC. It is translated as CASTGTRRPHEQYF.